This passage covers 24 T cell receptor beta chains from one sample sequenced in a study of OX40 agonist ivuxolimab in advanced cancers. TCRdb's copy holds only in-frame clones and misses some; the assay was immunoSEQ multiplex PCR. There are about 75,000 clones in the sample; around 87% occur only once, and roughly 8.6% lies in the top ten. Here the sequenced sample was CD4+ or CD8+ T cells sorted from blood, taken in a trial of the OX40 agonist ivuxolimab. These receptors were obtained from an adult with an advanced solid tumor such as melanoma, head and neck, liver or kidney cancer.

The J gene is TRBJ2-1, the V gene TRBV21-1; the D call TRBD2 from the table was never checked on the DNA. TRBV21-1 is listed as a pseudogene. This CDR3 has 19 residues. CDR3 nucleotides: TGTGCCAGCAGCAAAGGAATAAGGACTAGCGGGAGAAGAGGCAATGAGCAGTTCTTC. This sequence encodes CASSKGIRTSGRRGNEQFF.

This clone was seen ten or more times. The chain is built from TRBV2 and TRBJ2-4; 10 nucleotides agree with TRBD1. Germline CDR1 is SNHLY and CDR2 is FYNNEI. The junction had 9 bases not matched to a gene; V was cut back by 3 bases and J by 1 base. This CDR3 is built from 18 residues. CDR3 bases: TGTGCCAGCAGTGATTTGGGACAGGGGTATATGGCCAAAAACATTCAGTACTTC. Protein product: CASSDLGQGYMAKNIQYF.

The chain links TRBV5-1 to TRBJ2-1; 8 positions match TRBD2. The CDR3 totals 17 residues. V shed 4 bases, J shed 0 bases, and the junction held 9 bases outside the gene matches. Germline CDR1 and CDR2: SGHRS and YFSETQ. The CDR3 region is CASSNQAGVGSYNEQFF. The CDR3 bases are TGCGCCAGCAGCAATCAAGCGGGAGTAGGCTCCTACAATGAGCAGTTCTTC.

The chain couples TRBV7-3 to TRBJ2-2, with 9 bases that match TRBD1. Looked up from germline, CDR1 is SGHTA and CDR2 is FQGTGA. J was trimmed by 4 bases and V by 4 bases; bases with no gene match: 7. This CDR3 contains 16 residues. The CDR3 region has the DNA TGTGCCAGCAGCTCGGGACAGGGAAGGACCACCGGGGAGCTGTTTTTT. This translates into CASSSGQGRTTGELFF.

The CDR3 is CASSIQVNEKLFF. CDR3 coding DNA: TGTGCCAGCAGCATACAGGTTAATGAAAAACTGTTTTTT. The V call is TRBV7-6, the J call TRBJ1-4, with D possibly TRBD1 on 5 matching bases. Germline V gives CDR1 SGHVS, CDR2 FNYEAQ. V was pared by 5 bases and J by 4 bases, with 8 bases between. This CDR3 region has 13 residues.

The chain uses TRBV29-1 and TRBJ2-3, with 9 bases matching TRBD1. There are 15 residues in the CDR3. The germline CDR1 and CDR2 sequences are SQVTM and ANQGSEA. V gave up 0 bases and J gave up 3 bases; unmatched junction bases: 4. CDR3 bases: TGCAGCGTTGAAGACCGGACAGGGGTTACAGATACGCAGTATTTT. As protein: CSVEDRTGVTDTQYF.

V gene TRBV7-1 combines with J gene TRBJ2-1; D possibly matches TRBD1 or TRBD2 (6 bases each). TRBV7-1 belongs to the ORF category, with a function that is uncertain. This CDR3 spans 14 amino acids. The ends were cut back, 4 bases at V and 10 bases at J, with 17 bases in the middle. The CDR3 region is CASSLQGGLLEQFF. DNA for the CDR3: TGTGCCAGCAGCTTACAGGGAGGTCTTTTGGAGCAGTTCTTC.

The rearrangement joins TRBV6-5 to TRBJ1-1, with a possible D match to TRBD1 (6 bases). Germline CDR1 and CDR2: MNHEY and SVGAGI. This CDR3 region has 14 residues. Trimming stripped 5 bases from V and 1 base from J, with 11 bases between. CDR3: CASSERRGNTEAFF. CDR3 in DNA: TGTGCCAGCAGTGAACGCAGGGGGAACACTGAAGCTTTCTTT.

Comments on this clone: The germline gene is not matched at one end of the junction; a read error may be the cause. The genes are TRBV6-1 and TRBJ2-7; D is uncertain. The CDR3 loop spans 12 amino acids. Germline lookup yields CDR1 MNHNS and CDR2 SASEGT. The CDR3 nucleotides read TGTGCCAGCAGCGAAGGGCCCTACGAGCAGTACTTC. It is translated as CASSEGPYEQYF.

This chain connects TRBV7-2 to TRBJ2-4; possible D gene TRBD2, 5 bases. V was trimmed by 1 base and J by 7 bases, leaving 14 bases between them. The CDR3 contains 15 residues. CDR1 is SGHTA and CDR2 is FQGNSA in the germline V gene. Written as DNA, the CDR3 is TGTGCCAGCAGCTTAGGATTGAGGGCCGGGAACATTCAGTACTTC. Translated: CASSLGLRAGNIQYF. Based on the CDR3 plus reference TRBV7-2 and TRBJ2-4, the full variable domain is GAGVSQSPSNKVTEKGKDVELRCDPISGHTALYWYRQSLGQGLEFLIYFQGNSAPDKSGLPSDRFSAERTGGSVSTLTIQRTQQEDSAVYLCASSLGLRAGNIQYFGAGTRLSVL.

This chain links TRBV6-6 with TRBJ2-5, with D unclear. Germline V gene data show CDR1 as MNHNY and CDR2 as SVGAGI (reference sequence). Trimming pared 0 bases from V and 5 bases from J, leaving 10 bases between. This CDR3 has 14 residues. The DNA of the CDR3 is TGTGCCAGCAGTTACTCTTGGCAGTGGGAGACCCAGTACTTC. As protein: CASSYSWQWETQYF.

The rearrangement joins TRBV2 to TRBJ2-5; 13 bases align to TRBD2. CDR1 is SNHLY and CDR2 is FYNNEI in the germline V gene. Germline trimming cut 6 bases from V and 5 bases from J; bases unmatched to any gene: 6. The CDR3 is 15 residues long. The chain's CDR3 is CASRSGTSGTETQYF. DNA for the CDR3: TGTGCCAGCAGGTCCGGGACTAGCGGGACTGAGACCCAGTACTTC.

This clone was found once. The J gene is TRBJ2-1, the V gene TRBV6-6; D uncertain. The ends were cut back, 8 bases at V and 4 bases at J, with 9 bases in the middle. Germline V gives CDR1 MNHNY, CDR2 SVGAGI (reference sequence). The CDR3 has 12 amino acids. In DNA form, the CDR3 reads TGTGCCAGCGCCCCCCCGTACAATGAGCAGTTCTTC. Translated, it gives CASAPPYNEQFF.

The rearrangement uses TRBV7-3 and TRBJ2-5, with TRBD1 identical over 8 bases. The CDR3 length is 16 residues. The V gene end was trimmed by 1 base and the J gene end by 4 bases; junction bases not matched to a gene: 8. Germline CDR1 SGHTA, CDR2 FQGTGA. CDR3 loop: CASSLRAQGAGETQYF. As DNA, the CDR3 is TGTGCCAGCAGCTTAAGGGCCCAGGGGGCAGGAGAGACCCAGTACTTC.

This clone was detected a few times. This chain uses TRBV5-8 with TRBJ2-1, with 8 bases fitting TRBD2. This CDR3 region has 16 residues. Per the germline V gene, CDR1 is SGHTS and CDR2 is YDEGEE. The V and J ends lost 2 bases and 3 bases, in that order; junction bases with no gene match: 7. CDR3 sequence (DNA): TGTGCCAGCAGCTTCGGTGCGGGGGGAATCTACAATGAGCAGTTCTTC. Its translation: CASSFGAGGIYNEQFF. The full variable domain, completed using reference TRBV5-8 and TRBJ2-1, is EAGVTQSPTHLIKTRGQQATLRCSPISGHTSVYWYQQALGLGLQFLLWYDEGEERNRGNFPPRFSGRQFPNYSSELNVNALELEDSALYLCASSFGAGGIYNEQFFGPGTRLTVL.

Here the CDR3 DNA reads TGTGCCAGCAGCTCAACCCCCGACAGCCAAAAAAACATTCAGTACTTC. Translating it yields CASSSTPDSQKNIQYF. The genes are TRBV7-3 and TRBJ2-4; tentative D call: TRBD1 (5 bases). The CDR3 sequence is 16 residues long. Germline loops: CDR1 SGHTA, CDR2 FQGTGA. V was pared by 4 bases and J by 4 bases, with 17 bases between.

V and J are TRBV5-4 and TRBJ2-2; D is unclear. With 0 bases removed from V and 1 base from J, the gap between germline ends came to 10 bases. This CDR3 spans 16 amino acids. Germline V gives CDR1 SGHNT, CDR2 YYREEE (reference sequence). The CDR3 sequence: CASSLGQLMNTGELFF. CDR3 DNA sequence: TGTGCCAGCAGCTTGGGCCAGTTAATGAACACCGGGGAGCTGTTTTTT.

The CDR3 DNA reads as TGTGCCAGCCGACGGCTTGGCGGCTACACCTTC. Encoded protein: CASRRLGGYTF. The chain uses TRBV2 and TRBJ1-2; D is unresolved. CDR3 size: 11 residues. V was pared by 8 bases and J by 8 bases, with 12 bases between. Germline V gene sequence: CDR1 SNHLY, CDR2 FYNNEI. Full variable domain (rest looked up from reference TRBV2 and TRBJ1-2): EPEVTQTPSHQVTQMGQEVILRCVPISNHLYFYWYRQILGQKVEFLVSFYNNEISEKSEIFDDQFSVERPDGSNFTLKIRSTKLEDSAMYFCASRRLGGYTFGSGTRLTVV.

This clone is a singleton in its sample. The CDR3 sequence: CASSYRGGDTGELFF. The CDR3, as DNA: TGTGCCAGCAGCTACAGGGGTGGCGACACCGGGGAGCTGTTTTTT. The chain employs TRBV7-3 and TRBJ2-2; TRBD1 matches 7 bases. The CDR3 loop spans 15 amino acids. Trimming removed 4 bases from V and 3 bases from J; junction bases left unmatched: 5. Per germline, CDR1 SGHTA and CDR2 FQGTGA.

V gene TRBV4-3 combines with J gene TRBJ1-1; 8 bases align to TRBD1. Germline V CDR1 and CDR2: LGHNA, YSLEER. The V segment lost 0 bases and the J segment 4 bases; nucleotides outside the gene matches: 13. There are 18 residues in the CDR3. The CDR3 region has the DNA TGCGCCAGCAGCCAAGATCCTAGGGCAGGGGGCAGGTTCACTGAAGCTTTCTTT. It encodes CASSQDPRAGGRFTEAFF.

This clone was observed a single time. This chain links TRBV14 with TRBJ2-7; D unresolved. CDR1 and CDR2 (germline): SGHDN, FVKESK. This CDR3 comprises 16 residues. The V end lost 0 bases, the J end lost 6 bases, and 18 bases lay between the germline ends. The chain's CDR3 is CASSQDWTGRRTEQYF. As DNA, the CDR3 is TGTGCCAGCAGCCAAGATTGGACGGGCCGACGGACCGAGCAGTACTTC.

The CDR3 nucleotides are TGTGCCAGCGGAGAACAGGTGACAGGGCCCCAGCATTTT. Protein sequence: CASGEQVTGPQHF. The V call is TRBV2, the J call TRBJ1-5; possible D gene TRBD1, 6 bases. From germline, CDR1 is SNHLY and CDR2 FYNNEI. The V gene lost 8 bases and the J gene lost 9 bases, with 17 bases spanning the gap. This CDR3 spans 13 amino acids.

This chain links TRBV9 with TRBJ2-3, with 10 bases matching TRBD2. CDR1 is SGDLS, CDR2 YYNGEE, per germline. Germline trimming cut 4 bases from V and 6 bases from J; bases unmatched to any gene: 20. The CDR3 is 19 residues long. DNA for the CDR3: TGTGCCAGCAGCCCGAGGGGGGTAGCGGGAGGAGGAAGTAGGGATACGCAGTATTTT. It encodes CASSPRGVAGGGSRDTQYF.

There are a few counts of this clone. The genes are TRBV15 and TRBJ1-5; 7 nucleotides align to TRBD1. This CDR3 spans 14 amino acids. After removal of 2 bases from V and 7 bases from J, the junction contained 5 bases not matched to a gene. Germline CDR1 reads LNHNV; CDR2 reads YYDKDF (reference sequence). Here the CDR3 DNA reads TGTGCCACCAGCAGAAGACAGGGAGCCCAGCCCCAGCATTTT. This encodes CATSRRQGAQPQHF.